The T cell receptor beta chain described here comes from a study of graft-versus-host responses after intestinal transplantation. Study summary: The transplants performed in recipients were multivisceral, liver-intestinal, or isolated intestinal.

A word on this clone: The antigen is not known.

General observations from the study: In patients with graft-donor T cell macrochimerism, allograft graft-versus-host to host-versus-graft clonal ratios were high. Recipient marrow held GvH clones, some first seen in ileum or blood.

The method was immunoSEQ multiplex PCR; TCRdb's version includes in-frame clones alone and lacks a portion of them. This table has roughly 99,000 clones, about nine tenths appearing once. Here the sequenced sample was unstimulated CD4+ T cells sorted from spleen or lymph node cells, taken before transplant. The sequence was collected from a human donor who was the organ donor for an intestinal transplant.

Here the CDR3 DNA reads TGTGCCAGCAGCCCGGACAGGGGGTCGGTGCTGAACACTGAAGCTTTCTTT. Translation gives CASSPDRGSVLNTEAFF. This chain uses TRBV5-5 with TRBJ1-1; 10 nucleotides match TRBD1. The J segment lost 0 bases and the V segment lost 4 bases, leaving 9 bases of the junction unmatched. Germline CDR1 is SGHKS and CDR2 is YYEKEE (reference sequence). This CDR3 is built from 17 residues.